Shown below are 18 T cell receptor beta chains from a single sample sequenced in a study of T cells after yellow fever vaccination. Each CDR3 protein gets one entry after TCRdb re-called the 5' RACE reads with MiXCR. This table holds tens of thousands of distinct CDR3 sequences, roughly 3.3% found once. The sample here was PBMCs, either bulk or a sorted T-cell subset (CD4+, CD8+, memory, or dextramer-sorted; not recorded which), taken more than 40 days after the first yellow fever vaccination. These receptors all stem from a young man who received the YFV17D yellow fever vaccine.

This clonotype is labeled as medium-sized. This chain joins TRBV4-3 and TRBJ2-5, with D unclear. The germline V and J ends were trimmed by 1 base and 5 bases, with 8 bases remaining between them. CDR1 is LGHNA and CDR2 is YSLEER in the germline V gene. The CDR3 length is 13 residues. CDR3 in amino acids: CASSQGSWETQYF. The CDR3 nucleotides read TGCGCCAGCAGCCAAGGTAGCTGGGAGACCCAGTACTTC.

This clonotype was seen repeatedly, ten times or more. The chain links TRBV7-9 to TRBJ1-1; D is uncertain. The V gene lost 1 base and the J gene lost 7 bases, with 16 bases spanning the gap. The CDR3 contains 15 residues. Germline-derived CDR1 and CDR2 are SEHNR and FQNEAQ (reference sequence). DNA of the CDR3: TGTGCCAGCAGCTTAGAGGACTTAACCCTTTATGAAGCTTTCTTT. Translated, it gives CASSLEDLTLYEAFF.

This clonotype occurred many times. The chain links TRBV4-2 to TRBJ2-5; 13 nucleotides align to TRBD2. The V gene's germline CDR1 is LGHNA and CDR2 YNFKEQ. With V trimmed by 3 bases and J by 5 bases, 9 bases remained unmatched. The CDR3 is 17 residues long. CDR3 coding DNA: TGTGCCAGCAGCCAGGCCGATACTAGCGGGGGGGCGGAGACCCAGTACTTC. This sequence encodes CASSQADTSGGAETQYF.

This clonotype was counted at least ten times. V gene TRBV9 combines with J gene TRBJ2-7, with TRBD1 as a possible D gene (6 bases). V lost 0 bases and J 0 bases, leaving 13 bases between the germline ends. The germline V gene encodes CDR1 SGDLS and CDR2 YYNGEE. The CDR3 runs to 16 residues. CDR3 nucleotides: TGTGCCAGCAGCGTAGATCCTCTGGGGGCCTCCTACGAGCAGTACTTC. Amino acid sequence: CASSVDPLGASYEQYF.

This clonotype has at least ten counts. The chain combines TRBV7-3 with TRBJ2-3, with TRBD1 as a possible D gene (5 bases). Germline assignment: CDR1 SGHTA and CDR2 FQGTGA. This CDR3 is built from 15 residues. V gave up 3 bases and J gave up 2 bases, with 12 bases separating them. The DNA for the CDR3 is TGTGCCAGCAGCTTTATTGCAGGGTCCACAGATACGCAGTATTTT. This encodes CASSFIAGSTDTQYF.

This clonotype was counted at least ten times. The CDR3 loop reads CAISVSGTANTGELFF. The CDR3, as DNA: TGTGCCATCAGTGTATCTGGGACAGCCAACACCGGGGAGCTGTTTTTT. J is TRBJ2-2 and V is TRBV10-3; TRBD1 agrees at 7 bases. Germline-derived CDR1 and CDR2 are ENHRY and SYGVKD. V dropped 4 bases and J dropped 2; count of bases not matched to a gene: 7. The CDR3 is 16 residues long.

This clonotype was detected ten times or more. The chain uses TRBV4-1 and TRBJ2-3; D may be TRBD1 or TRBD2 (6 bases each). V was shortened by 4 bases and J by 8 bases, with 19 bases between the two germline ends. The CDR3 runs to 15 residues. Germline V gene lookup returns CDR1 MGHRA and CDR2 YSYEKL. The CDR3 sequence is CASSPTPGALLTQYF. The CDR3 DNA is TGCGCCAGCAGCCCAACCCCGGGGGCACTTCTTACGCAGTATTTT.

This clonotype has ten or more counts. The CDR3 loop is CASSLEAGVYEQYF. The CDR3 coding sequence is TGCGCCAGCAGCTTGGAGGCAGGGGTCTACGAGCAGTACTTC. The J gene is TRBJ2-7, the V gene TRBV5-1, with a weak D call TRBD1 (6 bases). Germline V gives CDR1 SGHRS, CDR2 YFSETQ. CDR3 length: 14 residues. The V and J ends lost 0 bases and 3 bases respectively, with 10 bases between them.

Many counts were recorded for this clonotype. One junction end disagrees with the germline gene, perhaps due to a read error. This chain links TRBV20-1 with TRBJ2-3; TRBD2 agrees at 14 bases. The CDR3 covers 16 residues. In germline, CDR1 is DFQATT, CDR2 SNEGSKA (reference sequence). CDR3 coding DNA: TGCTGTGCTGATTTAGGACTAGCGGGAGGAACAGATACGCAGTATTTT. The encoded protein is CCADLGLAGGTDTQYF.

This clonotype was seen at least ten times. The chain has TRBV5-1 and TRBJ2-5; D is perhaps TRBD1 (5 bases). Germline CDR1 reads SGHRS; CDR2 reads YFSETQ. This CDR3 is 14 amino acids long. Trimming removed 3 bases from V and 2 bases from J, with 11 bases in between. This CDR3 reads CASSSRVVQETQYF. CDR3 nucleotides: TGCGCCAGCAGCTCCAGGGTAGTACAAGAGACCCAGTACTTC.

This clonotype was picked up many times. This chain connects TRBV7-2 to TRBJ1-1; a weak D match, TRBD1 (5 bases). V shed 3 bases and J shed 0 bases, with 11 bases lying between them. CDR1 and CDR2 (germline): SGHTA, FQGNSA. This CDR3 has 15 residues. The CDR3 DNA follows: TGTGCCAGCAGCTTGATGACAGCCATGAACACTGAAGCTTTCTTT. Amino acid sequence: CASSLMTAMNTEAFF.

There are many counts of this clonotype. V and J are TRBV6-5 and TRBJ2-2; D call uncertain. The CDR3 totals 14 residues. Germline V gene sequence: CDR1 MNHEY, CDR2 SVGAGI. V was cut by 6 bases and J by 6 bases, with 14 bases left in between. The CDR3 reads CASRYNPAPGELFF. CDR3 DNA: TGTGCCAGCAGGTACAACCCAGCGCCCGGGGAGCTGTTTTTT.

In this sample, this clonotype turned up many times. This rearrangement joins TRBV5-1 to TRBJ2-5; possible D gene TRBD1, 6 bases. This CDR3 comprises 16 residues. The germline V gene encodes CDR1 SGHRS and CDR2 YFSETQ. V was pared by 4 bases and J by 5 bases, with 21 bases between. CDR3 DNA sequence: TGCGCCAGCAGCGGCGCGACAGGCGCGCCAAGGGAGACCCAGTACTTC. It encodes CASSGATGAPRETQYF.

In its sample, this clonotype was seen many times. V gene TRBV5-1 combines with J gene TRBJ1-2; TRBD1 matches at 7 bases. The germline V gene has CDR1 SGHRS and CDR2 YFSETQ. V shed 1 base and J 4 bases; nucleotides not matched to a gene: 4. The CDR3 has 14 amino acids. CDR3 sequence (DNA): TGCGCCAGCAGCTTGTCTCAGGGGGGCTATGGCTACACCTTC. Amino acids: CASSLSQGGYGYTF. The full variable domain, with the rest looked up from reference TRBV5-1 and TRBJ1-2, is KAGVTQTPRYLIKTRGQQVTLSCSPISGHRSVSWYQQTPGQGLQFLFEYFSETQRNKGNFPGRFSGRQFSNSRSEMNVSTLELGDSALYLCASSLSQGGYGYTFGSGTRLTVV.

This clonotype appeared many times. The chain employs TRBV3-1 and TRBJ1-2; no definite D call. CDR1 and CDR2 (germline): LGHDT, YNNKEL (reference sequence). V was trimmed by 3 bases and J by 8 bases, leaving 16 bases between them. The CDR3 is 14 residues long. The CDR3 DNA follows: TGTGCCAGCAGCCAGCAGACTCGTCTGGGGGGCTACACCTTC. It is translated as CASSQQTRLGGYTF.

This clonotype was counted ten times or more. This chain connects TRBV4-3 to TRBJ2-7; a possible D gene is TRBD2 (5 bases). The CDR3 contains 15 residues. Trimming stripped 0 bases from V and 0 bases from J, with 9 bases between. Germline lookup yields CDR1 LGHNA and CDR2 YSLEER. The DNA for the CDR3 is TGCGCCAGCAGCCAAGATGTCGAGGGCTCCTACGAGCAGTACTTC. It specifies CASSQDVEGSYEQYF.

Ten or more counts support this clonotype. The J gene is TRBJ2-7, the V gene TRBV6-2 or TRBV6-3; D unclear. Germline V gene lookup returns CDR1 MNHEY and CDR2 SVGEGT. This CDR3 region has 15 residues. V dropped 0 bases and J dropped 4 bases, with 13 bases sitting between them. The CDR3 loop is CASSYSYNIIYEQYF. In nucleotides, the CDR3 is TGTGCCAGCAGTTACTCCTATAACATTATTTACGAGCAGTACTTC.

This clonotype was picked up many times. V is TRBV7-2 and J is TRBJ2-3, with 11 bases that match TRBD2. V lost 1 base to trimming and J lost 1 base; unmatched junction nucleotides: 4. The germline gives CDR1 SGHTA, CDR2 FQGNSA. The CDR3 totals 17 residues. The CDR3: CASSLGVSGGGTDTQYF. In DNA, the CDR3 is TGTGCCAGCAGCTTAGGTGTTAGCGGGGGGGGCACAGATACGCAGTATTTT. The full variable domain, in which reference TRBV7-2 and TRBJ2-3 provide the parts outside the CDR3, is GAGVSQSPSNKVTEKGKDVELRCDPISGHTALYWYRQSLGQGLEFLIYFQGNSAPDKSGLPSDRFSAERTGGSVSTLTIQRTQQEDSAVYLCASSLGVSGGGTDTQYFGPGTRLTVL.